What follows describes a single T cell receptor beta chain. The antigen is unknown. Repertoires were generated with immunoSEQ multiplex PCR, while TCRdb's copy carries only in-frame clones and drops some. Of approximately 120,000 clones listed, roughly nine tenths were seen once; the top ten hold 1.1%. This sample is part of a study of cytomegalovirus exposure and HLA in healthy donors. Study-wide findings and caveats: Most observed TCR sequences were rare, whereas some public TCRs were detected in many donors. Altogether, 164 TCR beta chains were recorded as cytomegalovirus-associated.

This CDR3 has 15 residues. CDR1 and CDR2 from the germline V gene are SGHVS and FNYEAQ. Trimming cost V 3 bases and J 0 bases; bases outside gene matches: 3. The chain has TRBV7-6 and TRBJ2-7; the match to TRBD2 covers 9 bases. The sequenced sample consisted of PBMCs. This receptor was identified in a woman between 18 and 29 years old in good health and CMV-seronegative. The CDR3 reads CASSLSSGASYEQYF. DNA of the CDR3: TGTGCCAGCAGCTTGTCTAGCGGGGCCTCCTACGAGCAGTACTTC.